This TCR beta chain was sequenced during a study of cytomegalovirus exposure and HLA in healthy donors. The PCR made use of 60 Vbeta and 13 Jbeta primers. In the source study's methods: Later analysis identified approximately 88 million unique TCR beta chains, approximately 10 million shared. Here immunoSEQ multiplex PCR was the method, and the copy in TCRdb shows in-frame clones only, minus some. That table is the source of V, J and clone size, and D and trimming were worked out from the DNA. The sample records around 100,000 clones, about 80% being singletons. V lost 4 bases, J lost 13 bases, and 15 bases lay in between. The V gene's germline CDR1 is SEHNR and CDR2 FQNEAQ (reference sequence). The CDR3 covers 12 residues. Study-wide results and caveats: In a later analysis, common viral pathogens appeared linked to several of the most significant clusters.

As regards this clone: What it recognizes is unknown.

The sequencing input was PBMCs. The sequence derives from a female donor in good health and CMV-seropositive. The chain links TRBV7-9 to TRBJ2-3, with D possibly being TRBD1 (5 bases). CDR3 residues: CASSSTPGLEYF. The CDR3 region has the DNA TGTGCCAGCAGCTCGACTCCAGGGCTAGAGTATTTT. Full variable domain (rest looked up from reference TRBV7-9 and TRBJ2-3): DTGVSQNPRHKITKRGQNVTFRCDPISEHNRLYWYRQTLGQGPEFLTYFQNEAQLEKSRLLSDRFSAERPKGSFSTLEIQRTEQGDSAMYLCASSSTPGLEYFGPGTRLTVL.